This T cell receptor (beta chain) was sequenced in a study of molecular identifiers for immune sequencing clone quantification. Points from the study as a whole: In naive cells, under 1% of molecules belonged to clones above 20 RNA copies, against over 99% in effector cells.

TCRdb re-analysed the PCR reads in MiXCR, keeping a single row per CDR3 protein. The sample records tens of thousands of distinct CDR3 sequences, around a sixth being singletons. The naive CD8 libraries originated from between roughly 17,000 and 1,000,000 sorted cells and drew on 10%, 30% or 50% RNA. Using a CD8+CD4-CCR7+CD45RA+ phenotype, naive CD8 T cells were sorted. This clonotype occurred a few times. The target antigen is unknown. The CDR3 covers 15 residues. Germline V CDR1 and CDR2: SGHRS, YFSETQ. V lost 0 bases and J lost 7; bases outside the gene matches: 10. V and J are TRBV5-1 and TRBJ2-7, with 7 bases aligning to TRBD2. Sequenced input: naive CD8+ T cells from blood, with Jurkat cell RNA spiked in. Specified subset: FACS-sorted CD8+CD4-CCR7+CD45RA+ naive T cells. The sequence was obtained from a human donor in good health. Some libraries in this study had Jurkat cell RNA spiked in. The CDR3 sequence is CASSLVGGSAEEQYF. The CDR3 coding sequence is TGCGCCAGCAGCTTGGTTGGCGGGAGCGCAGAAGAGCAGTACTTC.